This TCR beta chain was identified during a study of regulatory T cells in long-lasting Graves disease. Study context: Persistence in Graves' disease required over 5 years of antithyroid drugs plus positive TSH receptor antibodies.

Library construction for TCR beta used iRepertoire HTBI primers and Arm-PCR of CDR3 regions. Original methodology: From all samples, identification returned 12 to 15 TRBJ and just over 60 TRBV segments. TCRdb redid the calling of the multiplex PCR reads with MiXCR, one entry per CDR3 protein. In this record, the V and J calls reflect TCRdb's handling and not the investigators' own analysis. The sample records roughly 500,000 distinct CDR3 sequences, around 21% being singletons. In this sample, this clonotype turned up many times. Its antigen is not identified. Study-wide results and limits: Among persistent patients, a larger number of public clonotypes were shared (about 3,000) than among newly diagnosed patients (under 1,000).

With V trimmed by 4 bases and J by 3 bases, 13 bases remained unmatched. Looked up from germline, CDR1 is SGHRS and CDR2 is YFSETQ. CDR3 length: 16 residues. Time point denoted: persistent/refractory GD, antithyroid drugs over 5 years with positive TRAb. Following extraction of RNA from PBMCs, that RNA was used to make the TCR library. Criteria from the American Thyroid Association guidelines were applied to diagnose Graves' disease. The rearrangement joins TRBV5-1 to TRBJ2-7, with 7 bases identical to TRBD1. The origin of this receptor is a female donor with Graves disease. The specimen was peripheral blood mononuclear cells (PBMCs), collected when the disease was refractory, from a patient treated with antithyroid drugs. In DNA form, the CDR3 reads TGCGCCAGCAGCCTCTCGAGGACAGGCTATGACTACGAGCAGTACTTC. This gives the protein CASSLSRTGYDYEQYF.